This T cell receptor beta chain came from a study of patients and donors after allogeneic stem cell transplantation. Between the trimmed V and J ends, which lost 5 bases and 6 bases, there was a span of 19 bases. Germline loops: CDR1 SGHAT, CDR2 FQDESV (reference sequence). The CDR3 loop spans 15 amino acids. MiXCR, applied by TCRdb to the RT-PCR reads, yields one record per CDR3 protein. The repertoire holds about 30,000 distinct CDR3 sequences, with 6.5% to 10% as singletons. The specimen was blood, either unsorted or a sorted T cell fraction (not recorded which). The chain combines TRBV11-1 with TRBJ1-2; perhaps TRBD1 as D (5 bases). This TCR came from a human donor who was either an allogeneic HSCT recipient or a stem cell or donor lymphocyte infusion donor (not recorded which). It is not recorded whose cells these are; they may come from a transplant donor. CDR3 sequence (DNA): TGTGCCAGCAGCCCGAACCCCAGGGAGGTGGATGGCTACACCTTC. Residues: CASSPNPREVDGYTF.